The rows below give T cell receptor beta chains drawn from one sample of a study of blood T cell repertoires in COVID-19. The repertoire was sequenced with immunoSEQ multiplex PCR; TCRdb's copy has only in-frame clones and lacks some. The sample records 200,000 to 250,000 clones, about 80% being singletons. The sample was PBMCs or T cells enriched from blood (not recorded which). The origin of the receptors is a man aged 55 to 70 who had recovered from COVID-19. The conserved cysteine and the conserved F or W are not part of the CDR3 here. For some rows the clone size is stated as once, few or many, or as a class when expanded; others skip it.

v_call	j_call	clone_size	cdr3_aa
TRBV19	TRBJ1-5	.	ASSGQGVSNQPQH
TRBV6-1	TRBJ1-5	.	ASSAETGFSNQPQH
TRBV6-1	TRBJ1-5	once	ASSDGIRGNQPQH
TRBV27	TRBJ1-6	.	ASSQTMTGSPLH
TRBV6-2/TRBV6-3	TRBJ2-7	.	ASSTGTGSYEQY
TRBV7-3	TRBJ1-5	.	ASSLSRGQPQH
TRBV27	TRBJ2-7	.	ASRTGLAGAYEQY
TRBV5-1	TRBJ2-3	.	ASSSLLAGGTDTQY
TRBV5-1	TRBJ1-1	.	ASRLDRANTEAF
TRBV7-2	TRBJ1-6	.	ASSLVPGSPLH
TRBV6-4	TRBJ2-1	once	ASSGEPLNEQF
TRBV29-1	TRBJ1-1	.	SAGGGLNTEAF
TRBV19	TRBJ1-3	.	ASSRGQGSGNTIY
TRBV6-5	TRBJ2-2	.	ASIPGTLNTGELF
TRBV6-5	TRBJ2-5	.	ATLPGWGRGTQY
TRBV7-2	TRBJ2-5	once	ASRPQRGAAGAQY
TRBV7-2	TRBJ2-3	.	ASSLGGLAGDTQY
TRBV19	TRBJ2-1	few	ASSKTPYNEQF
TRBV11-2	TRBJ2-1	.	ASRVVAGGRVEQF
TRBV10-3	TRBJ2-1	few	AITRTETYNEQF